This is a list of T cell receptor beta chains from one sample in a study of T cell responses to AZD1222 COVID-19 vaccine. Here immunoSEQ multiplex PCR was the method, and the copy in TCRdb shows in-frame clones only, minus some. The data show around 120,000 clones, about 89% seen once. The sample was peripheral blood, taken on day 0 of AZD1222 vaccination. The source is an adult in good health. Each CDR3 is given with its conserved first and last residue. D genes are given only for firm matches. Clone sizes are given selectively: once, few, many, or a class where the clone is expanded.

TRBV29-1,NA,TRBJ1-1,NA,TGCAGCGTTGCGTTTCGGGGGGCGAACACTGAAGCTTTCTTT,CSVAFRGANTEAFF
TRBV27,once,TRBJ1-5,NA,TGTGCCAGCAGTTTATCGAACAGCCAAGTGAGCAATCAGCCCCAGCATTTT,CASSLSNSQVSNQPQHF
TRBV10-3,NA,TRBJ1-4,NA,TGTGCCATCAGTGGCGGGGCGGGGGAAAAACTGTTTTTT,CAISGGAGEKLFF
TRBV6-5,NA,TRBJ2-7,NA,TGTGCCAGCACTGCGCAGGGGGGCGAGCAGTACTTC,CASTAQGGEQYF
TRBV11-3,few,TRBJ1-1,NA,TGTGCCAGCAGCAGCTACAGGGACACTGAAGCTTTCTTT,CASSSYRDTEAFF
TRBV15,NA,TRBJ1-3,TRBD1,TGTGCCACCAGCAGCCGGGACAGTAACTCTGGAAACACCATATATTTT,CATSSRDSNSGNTIYF
TRBV6-5,NA,TRBJ1-6,TRBD1,TGTGCCAGCAGTACGGACAGGACTAGTTCACCCCTCCACTTT,CASSTDRTSSPLHF
TRBV11-1,NA,TRBJ2-5,NA,TGTGCCAGCAGCTTAGCCAGATGGGTTGGAGAGACCCAGTACTTC,CASSLARWVGETQYF
TRBV7-2,NA,TRBJ2-4,NA,TGTGCCAGCAGCTTATCAGTCCCGGCAATCAAAAACATTCAGTACTTC,CASSLSVPAIKNIQYF
TRBV19,NA,TRBJ1-2,TRBD1,TGTGCCAGTACCAAGGGGGCGCAACCTTCAGGCTACACCTTC,CASTKGAQPSGYTF
TRBV6-5,NA,TRBJ1-5,NA,TGTGCCAGCAGTTACTCGCGAGCAGGACACAATCAGCCCCAGCATTTT,CASSYSRAGHNQPQHF
TRBV29-1,NA,TRBJ1-2,NA,TGCCTCGCCGACGGGGGGGGCAGAAGGGAGCCGAACTATGGCTACACCTTC,CLADGGGRREPNYGYTF
TRBV12-3/TRBV12-4,NA,TRBJ1-1,TRBD1,TGTGCCAGCAGTTTGCCAGGAGGGGGCAGGGCTTTCTTT,CASSLPGGGRAFF
TRBV2,NA,TRBJ1-2,NA,TGTGCCAGCAGGGAACAGGTTGCCTATGGCTACACCTTC,CASREQVAYGYTF
TRBV6-6,NA,TRBJ1-4,NA,TGTGCCAGCAGCCGACTGCCACCCTTTGCAACTAATGAAAAACTGTTTTTT,CASSRLPPFATNEKLFF